One and the same sample provided the 15 T cell receptor beta chains below, sequenced in a study of T cells in Graves' hyperthyroidism and ophthalmopathy. Authors of the study amplified TCR beta CDR3 regions from RNA transcripts. HTBI primers were used for first-round RT-PCR of the TCR CDR3. MiXCR was run by TCRdb on the multiplex PCR reads, yielding one entry per CDR3 protein. The sample carries roughly 100,000 distinct CDR3 sequences, over 45% recorded once. Sequenced sample: blood. Receptors were obtained from a man aged 40-55 years with Graves' hyperthyroidism.

This clonotype was detected ten times or more. The chain joins TRBV7-2 to TRBJ1-1, with TRBD1 as a possible D gene (5 bases). The V end lost 5 bases, the J end lost 8 bases, and 9 bases lay between the germline ends. Germline lookup yields CDR1 SGHTA and CDR2 FQGNSA. The CDR3 is 11 residues long. The CDR3 loop reads CASSRGLEAFF. CDR3 sequence (DNA): TGTGCCAGCAGCCGGGGACTAGAAGCTTTCTTT.

This clonotype has at least ten counts. The chain combines TRBV2 with TRBJ2-1, with D possibly being TRBD2 (6 bases). Germline values: CDR1 SNHLY, CDR2 FYNNEI. CDR3 length: 13 residues. Trimming removed 2 bases at V and 8 bases at J, with 10 bases between. The CDR3 nucleotides read TGTGCCAGCAGTGAAATGTCTAGCGATGAGCAGTTCTTC. Protein: CASSEMSSDEQFF.

Points on this clonotype: Possible read error: a much larger clone is one base away. The chain has TRBV30 and TRBJ2-5, with no clear D. Per germline, CDR1 GTSNPN and CDR2 SVGIG (reference sequence). The CDR3 consists of 11 residues. The V end lost 0 bases, the J end lost 5 bases, and 4 bases lay between the germline ends. Written as DNA, the CDR3 is TGTGCCTGGAGTGTAAGTGAGACCCAGTACTTC. Residues: CAWSVSETQYF.

There are many counts of this clonotype. The chain links TRBV7-2 to TRBJ2-3; tentatively, D is TRBD2 (6 bases). V lost 5 bases to trimming and J lost 4 bases, with 22 bases between them. CDR3 length equals 17 residues. Per the germline V gene, CDR1 is SGHTA and CDR2 is FQGNSA. CDR3 bases: TGTGCCAGCAGCCAAACCGGAACGGGGCGGGGAGCAGATACGCAGTATTTT. Protein sequence: CASSQTGTGRGADTQYF.

Turning to this clonotype: The junction departs from the called germline gene at one end, perhaps through a read error. The chain employs TRBV29-1 and TRBJ1-1, with D unclear. The CDR3 loop spans 13 amino acids. Germline CDR1 and CDR2: SQVTM and ANQGSEA. For the CDR3, the DNA is TGCAGCGTTGAACGCATGGGGAGCACGGAAGCTTGCTTT. As protein: CSVERMGSTEACF.

The CDR3 bases are TGTGCCAGCAGGGACAGGGATGAGCAGTACTTC. Encoded protein: CASRDRDEQYF. This sequence joins TRBV2 and TRBJ2-7; 8 bases line up with TRBD1. The ends lost 6 bases at V and 7 bases at J; junction bases unmatched: 2. This CDR3 contains 11 residues. Looked up from germline, CDR1 is SNHLY and CDR2 is FYNNEI.

This clonotype was counted ten times or more. The CDR3 region is CASSRDDHNEQFF. CDR3 bases: TGTGCCAGCAGCCGGGACGACCACAATGAGCAGTTCTTC. The genes are TRBV7-9 and TRBJ2-1, with D perhaps being TRBD1 or TRBD2 (5 bases each). The length of the CDR3 is 13 residues. The germline V gene encodes CDR1 SEHNR and CDR2 FQNEAQ (reference sequence). V was cut by 5 bases and J by 5 bases, with 10 bases left in between.

V usage is TRBV20-1 and J usage is TRBJ2-2; the D call may be TRBD1 or TRBD2 (5 bases each). This CDR3 has 14 residues. Per the germline V gene, CDR1 is DFQATT and CDR2 is SNEGSKA (reference sequence). Between the trimmed V and J ends, which lost 3 bases and 1 base, there was a span of 9 bases. The CDR3 reads CSARGVRNTGELFF. In DNA, the CDR3 is TGCAGTGCTAGGGGGGTTAGGAACACCGGGGAGCTGTTTTTT.

In DNA form, the CDR3 reads TGTGCCACCAGCAAAGAGACCCAGTACTTC. It yields the protein CATSKETQYF. The chain is built from TRBV15 and TRBJ2-5; D gene ambiguous. Trimming took 4 bases from V and 3 from J, leaving 0 bases between them. The CDR3 length is 10 residues. Germline CDR1 LNHNV, CDR2 YYDKDF (reference sequence).

The chain carries TRBV19 and TRBJ2-5, with 14 bases matching TRBD2. With 5 bases clipped from V and 7 bases from J, the junction kept 3 bases outside the gene matches. In germline, CDR1 is LNHDA, CDR2 SQIVND (reference sequence). The CDR3 extends over 14 amino acids. The CDR3 DNA sequence: TGTGCCAGTAGTCGAGGGACTAGCGGGGGGACCCAGTACTTC. Its translation: CASSRGTSGGTQYF.

A remark on this clonotype: A much larger clone lies a single base off, so this may be a read error. This chain joins TRBV5-6 and TRBJ1-1; D is uncertain. Per germline, CDR1 SGHDT and CDR2 YYEEEE. This CDR3 region has 15 residues. The CDR3 spells CASSHTMGLNTEALF. As DNA, the CDR3 is TGTGCCAGCAGCCATACTATGGGCTTAAACACTGAAGCTCTCTTT.

In the case of this clonotype: Possible read error: a much larger clone is one base away. The chain combines TRBV6-5 with TRBJ2-5, with a tentative D call TRBD1 (5 bases). Trimming removed 5 bases from V and 4 bases from J, with 23 bases in between. The V gene's germline CDR1 is MNHEY and CDR2 SVGAGI. The CDR3 contains 17 residues. The CDR3 coding sequence is TGTGCCAGCAGTCACCCGACAGACACGCCCGGATTAGAGACCCAGTACTTC. Its protein is CASSHPTDTPGLETQYF.

The chain joins TRBV7-8 to TRBJ1-5; 9 nucleotides agree with TRBD1. Germline lookup yields CDR1 SGHVS and CDR2 FQNEAQ. Trimming cost V 5 bases and J 4 bases; bases outside gene matches: 6. The CDR3 runs 15 residues. The CDR3 protein is CASSASGTGNQPQHF. The CDR3 coding sequence is TGTGCCAGCAGCGCTAGCGGGACAGGGAATCAGCCCCAGCATTTT.

This clonotype has ten or more counts. This sequence joins TRBV15 and TRBJ1-2, with D possibly TRBD1 on 5 matching bases. Trimming took off 0 bases at V and 5 bases at J, with 19 bases between the two ends. Looked up from germline, CDR1 is LNHNV and CDR2 is YYDKDF (reference sequence). The CDR3 runs 17 residues. CDR3 sequence (DNA): TGTGCCACCAGCAGAGATCTTGGAGACCTGAGGGGTTATGGCTACACCTTC. Protein: CATSRDLGDLRGYGYTF.

In the case of this clonotype: The junction and the germline gene differ at one end; a read error may be behind it. The chain uses TRBV11-1 and TRBJ1-6; D is possibly TRBD1 (5 bases). Per the germline V gene, CDR1 is SGHAT and CDR2 is FQDESV (reference sequence). The CDR3 is 18 residues long. In DNA form, the CDR3 reads TGTGCCATCAGCCACGCACCTTTCTGGGGCCCTGGCGAGTCACCCCTCCACTTT. This sequence encodes CAISHAPFWGPGESPLHF.